These 21 T cell receptor beta chains originate from one sample sequenced in a study of T cells in women clearing cervical HPV infection. Method: immunoSEQ multiplex PCR; TCRdb's copy keeps in-frame clones and lacks some. The table lists tens of thousands of clones. Sequencing used blood buffy coat. Receptors were obtained from a woman aged 18 to 69 with a cervical HPV16 infection that either progressed to CIN3+ or cleared (not recorded which).

The CDR3 sequence: CSAGTTGTPRNEQFF. The DNA read from the CDR3 is TGCAGTGCGGGCACTACCGGGACTCCCAGAAATGAG. The genes are TRBV20-1 and TRBJ2-1; weak D call: TRBD2 (6 bases). The read ends 3 residues before the CDR3 terminus; that terminus is restored from the germline J gene. Trimming took off 6 bases at V and 7 bases at J, with 22 bases between the two ends. There are 15 residues in the CDR3. In germline, CDR1 is DFQATT, CDR2 SNEGSKA (reference sequence).

Comments on this clone: The DNA ends 3 residues before the CDR3 does, and the rest of the CDR3 is filled in from the germline J gene. The rearrangement uses TRBV11-2 and TRBJ2-3, with a possible D match to TRBD1 (7 bases). The V gene lost 0 bases and the J gene lost 5 bases, with 9 bases spanning the gap. Germline V gives CDR1 SGHAT, CDR2 FQNNGV. The CDR3 has 14 residues. This CDR3 reads CASSLDRGVDTQYF. The CDR3 DNA, read in part, is TGTGCCAGCAGCTTAGACAGGGGGGTAGATACG.

Points on this clone: The read ends 3 residues before the CDR3 terminus; that terminus is restored from the germline J gene. The chain has TRBV6-2 or TRBV6-3 and TRBJ1-5; D not resolved. CDR3 size: 13 residues. V shed 6 bases and J shed 2 bases, with 8 bases lying between them. The germline V gene encodes CDR1 MNHEY and CDR2 SVGEGT. The CDR3 here is CASSELGNQPQHF. The CDR3 DNA, read in part, is TGTGCCAGCAGCGAGTTAGGCAATCAGCCC.

To note about this clone: The read terminates 3 residues before the CDR3 end, so the remaining end is supplied by the germline J gene. This chain joins TRBV7-2 and TRBJ2-5; the match to TRBD1 covers 8 bases. The CDR3 loop spans 14 amino acids. Germline-derived CDR1 and CDR2 are SGHTA and FQGNSA. The J segment lost 2 bases and the V segment lost 5 bases, leaving 4 bases of the junction unmatched. The CDR3 bases that were read are TGTGCCAGCAGCAGGACAGGGTGGCAAGAGACC. Amino acids: CASSRTGWQET. The complete CDR3 protein is CASSRTGWQETQYF.

On this clone itself: Read data end 3 residues before the CDR3 end; the end is taken from the germline J gene. The chain couples TRBV19 to TRBJ2-1; D is unresolved. Germline CDR1 is LNHDA and CDR2 is SQIVND (reference sequence). CDR3 length: 15 amino acids. V shed 5 bases and J shed 0 bases, with 11 bases lying between them. CDR3 residues: CASSLGRSSYNEQFF. Partial CDR3 DNA: TGTGCCAGTAGTTTAGGCAGGAGCTCCTACAATGAG. Using reference TRBV19 and TRBJ2-1 for the parts outside the CDR3, the full variable domain is DGGITQSPKYLFRKEGQNVTLSCEQNLNHDAMYWYRQDPGQGLRLIYYSQIVNDFQKGDIAEGYSVSREKKESFPLTVTSAQKNPTAFYLCASSLGRSSYNEQFFGPGTRLTVL.

In the case of this clone: With the read ending 3 residues before the CDR3 end, the germline J gene is used to fill in that end. This chain uses TRBV5-5 with TRBJ1-4; possible D gene TRBD1, 5 bases. V dropped 0 bases and J dropped 6 bases, with 12 bases sitting between them. Germline CDR1 is SGHKS and CDR2 is YYEKEE (reference sequence). CDR3 size: 15 residues. The DNA read from the CDR3 is TGTGCCAGCAGCTTGGCCCAGAGGGGAGATGAAAAA. Amino acids: CASSLAQRGDEK. The whole CDR3 reads CASSLAQRGDEKLFF.

CDR3 in amino acids: CSASGGPQETQYF. The part of the CDR3 DNA that was read is TGCAGTGCTAGCGGGGGGCCCCAAGAGACC. The rearrangement links TRBV20-1 to TRBJ2-5; tentatively, D is TRBD2 (7 bases). Read coverage stops 3 residues before the CDR3 terminus; the germline J gene supplies the remainder. The V and J ends lost 3 bases and 1 base respectively, with 9 bases between them. CDR1 and CDR2 from the germline V gene are DFQATT and SNEGSKA (reference sequence). The CDR3 contains 13 residues.

For this clone: Read sequence stops 3 residues before the CDR3 end, and the germline J gene provides the missing end. The chain couples TRBV12-5 to TRBJ2-4, with TRBD2 as a possible D gene (7 bases). The CDR3 runs to 14 residues. Per the germline V gene, CDR1 is LGHNT and CDR2 is FRNRAP. The CDR3 DNA, read in part, is TGTGCTAGTGACCCTGGGGGGGGCAATCAGCCT. This encodes CASDPGGGNQP. The whole CDR3 reads CASDPGGGNQPQYF.

As concerns this clone: The CDR3 extends 3 residues past the end of the read, so its final part is completed from the germline J gene. The rearrangement joins TRBV5-6 to TRBJ2-1; D may be TRBD2 (6 bases). CDR1 and CDR2 (germline): SGHDT, YYEEEE. The germline V and J ends were trimmed by 2 bases and 0 bases, with 9 bases remaining between them. The CDR3 length is 15 residues. CDR3: CASSFRGSSYNEQFF. The DNA read from the CDR3 is TGTGCCAGCAGCTTTCGGGGGAGCTCCTACAATGAG.

Remarks on this clone: Read sequence stops 3 residues before the CDR3 end, and the germline J gene provides the missing end. The V and J genes are TRBV18 and TRBJ2-2, with 9 bases matching TRBD1. Germline V gene data show CDR1 as KGHSH and CDR2 as LQKENI. The CDR3 consists of 17 residues. J lost 5 bases, V lost 0 bases, and 7 bases had no gene match. The CDR3 here is CASSPPFSGQGTGELFF. CDR3 DNA, as far as it was read: TGTGCCAGCTCACCACCGTTTTCGGGACAGGGAACCGGGGAG.

Concerning this clone itself: The sequenced fragment ends 3 residues before the CDR3 boundary, so the rest is inferred from the germline J gene. The chain carries TRBV6-2 or TRBV6-3 and TRBJ2-2; maybe TRBD1 (7 bases). The CDR3 consists of 15 residues. Germline loops: CDR1 MNHEY, CDR2 SVGEGT. The covered CDR3 bases are TGTGCCAGCAGTCCGGGGGACAGCTTTAATGAAAAG. It is translated as CASSPGDSFNEK. The full CDR3 reads CASSPGDSFNEKLFF.

Here the CDR3 reads CASSKLAGATNEQFF. CDR3 bases read: TGTGCCAGCAGCAAACTAGCGGGAGCCACCAATGAG. V gene TRBV5-5 combines with J gene TRBJ2-1; 11 bases align to TRBD2. The read falls 3 residues short of the CDR3 end, and the missing part is taken from the germline J gene. This CDR3 contains 15 residues. CDR1 is SGHKS and CDR2 is YYEKEE in the germline V gene (reference sequence). V shed 4 bases and J 6 bases; nucleotides not matched to a gene: 6.

As to this clone: Sequence at one end of the junction differs from germline and may be a read error. The read gets to within 3 residues of the CDR3 end, and the germline J gene fills in the rest. The chain is built from TRBV6-1 and TRBJ1-4, with unresolved D. The CDR3 has 13 residues. The V gene's germline CDR1 is MNHNS and CDR2 SASEGT. This CDR3 reads CASSDSVREKLFF. CDR3 DNA (partial): TGTGCCAGTAGTGATTCGGTACGAGAAAAA.

In the case of this clone: The read falls 3 residues short of the CDR3 end, and the missing part is taken from the germline J gene. The rearrangement joins TRBV10-3 to TRBJ2-7; D unclear. V lost 2 bases and J 2 bases, leaving 7 bases between the germline ends. This CDR3 is built from 13 residues. The germline V gene encodes CDR1 ENHRY and CDR2 SYGVKD. The CDR3 sequence: CAISEVRTYEQYF. The DNA read from the CDR3 is TGTGCCATCAGTGAGGTCAGGACCTACGAG.

With respect to this clone: The read terminates 3 residues before the CDR3 end, so the remaining end is supplied by the germline J gene. V is TRBV20-1 and J is TRBJ1-4, with 8 bases that match TRBD1. V was clipped by 0 bases and J by 4 bases; unmatched bases: 10. Germline CDR1 and CDR2: DFQATT and SNEGSKA (reference sequence). The length of the CDR3 is 17 residues. The sequenced part of the CDR3 DNA is TGCAGTGCTAGAGATTGGACAGGGTGGAGAGATAATGAAAAA. It specifies CSARDWTGWRDNEK. The full CDR3 is CSARDWTGWRDNEKLFF.

As for this clone: Read data end 3 residues before the CDR3 end; the end is taken from the germline J gene. The chain couples TRBV29-1 to TRBJ2-5; perhaps TRBD1 as D (5 bases). CDR1 is SQVTM and CDR2 is ANQGSEA in the germline V gene. The CDR3 runs 12 residues. Trimming stripped 3 bases from V and 3 bases from J, with 8 bases between. The CDR3 loop reads CSVDLGEETQYF. The sequenced part of the CDR3 DNA is TGCAGCGTTGATCTAGGGGAAGAGACC.

As regards this clone: The read terminates 3 residues before the CDR3 end, so the remaining end is supplied by the germline J gene. The V gene is TRBV20-1, the J gene TRBJ2-4, with 7 positions matching TRBD1. Germline trimming cut 5 bases from V and 6 bases from J; bases unmatched to any gene: 7. From germline, CDR1 is DFQATT and CDR2 SNEGSKA (reference sequence). The CDR3 totals 13 residues. The sequenced part of the CDR3 DNA is TGCAGTGCTCCTTTGACAGGGAGAAACATT. As protein: CSAPLTGRNI. The whole CDR3 sequence is CSAPLTGRNIQYF.

To note about this clone: Read data end 3 residues before the CDR3 end; the end is taken from the germline J gene. Other nucleotide sequences from this sample produce the same CDR3. The gene calls are TRBV6-2 or TRBV6-3 and TRBJ1-6; D remains ambiguous. Looked up from germline, CDR1 is MNHEY and CDR2 is SVGEGT. V dropped 3 bases and J dropped 9 bases, with 21 bases sitting between them. This CDR3 has 17 residues. CDR3 DNA, as far as it was read: TGTGCCAGCAGTTATGAGGAATGGATACCCAGGAGTTCACCC. It translates to CASSYEEWIPRSSP. The full CDR3 protein is CASSYEEWIPRSSPLHF.

With regard to this clone: With the read ending 3 residues before the CDR3 end, the germline J gene is used to fill in that end. This chain connects TRBV7-9 to TRBJ1-2; 7 nucleotides agree with TRBD1. With V trimmed by 5 bases and J by 6 bases, 9 bases remained unmatched. CDR3 size: 14 residues. Germline loops: CDR1 SEHNR, CDR2 FQNEAQ (reference sequence). The sequenced part of the CDR3 DNA is TGTGCCAGCAGCCAAGTGACAGGGAGGGATGGC. Its translation: CASSQVTGRDG. The full CDR3 sequence reads CASSQVTGRDGYTF.

In regard to this clone: The read halts 3 residues ahead of the CDR3 end, with the missing end drawn from the germline J gene. The chain carries TRBV20-1 and TRBJ1-2, with 7 nucleotides matching TRBD1. V trimming: 5 bases; J trimming: 6 bases; junction bases outside the gene matches: 6. This CDR3 is 12 amino acids long. CDR1 and CDR2 from the germline V gene are DFQATT and SNEGSKA (reference sequence). The sequenced CDR3 bases are TGCAGTGCTTTCCGACAGGGAAATGGC. Protein sequence: CSAFRQGNG. The CDR3, in full, reads CSAFRQGNGYTF.

On this clone itself: The read finishes 3 residues shy of the CDR3 end, and the germline J gene is used to complete it. This chain links TRBV5-5 with TRBJ2-3; 7 nucleotides line up with TRBD2. The CDR3 loop spans 15 amino acids. Germline-derived CDR1 and CDR2 are SGHKS and YYEKEE (reference sequence). CDR3: CASSLVGGGWETQYF. The CDR3 DNA, read in part, is TGTGCCAGCAGCTTGGTGGGGGGGGGTTGGGAGACG. The full variable domain, rest sourced from reference TRBV5-5 and TRBJ2-3, is DAGVTQSPTHLIKTRGQQVTLRCSPISGHKSVSWYQQVLGQGPQFIFQYYEKEERGRGNFPDRFSARQFPNYSSELNVNALLLGDSALYLCASSLVGGGWETQYFGPGTRLTVL.